This TCR beta chain was found in a study of blood T cell repertoires in COVID-19. Across the whole study: Samples representing acute and convalescent COVID-19 were sourced from the United States, Italy and Spain. PBMCs, B-cell-depleted T cells, or T cells were the source of the cDNA or gDNA that made up the material.

Per the original methods: Amplification of reference gene primers provided the estimated nucleated cell counts. Profiling relied on immunoSEQ multiplex PCR, and the TCRdb table lists in-frame clones only, not all of them. The V and J calls and the clone size are those of that table, but D and trimming were determined from the DNA. The sample records about 430,000 clones, around nine tenths being singletons. In germline, CDR1 is KGHDR, CDR2 SFDVKD. CDR3 length: 19 residues. Trimming at V came to 9 bases and at J to 2 bases, leaving 20 bases not matched to a gene. Participant age was about 18 to 89 years, and participants resided in fewer than 25 US areas.

The sequenced sample was PBMCs or T cells enriched from blood (not recorded which). The sequence was collected from a woman between 18 and 29 years old who had been exposed to COVID-19. The chain recombines TRBV24-1 with TRBJ1-5, with 8 bases that match TRBD1. As DNA, the CDR3 is TGTGCCACCCCAACGGACCGGGGCAGGGGGCCGATGGGCAATCAGCCCCAGCATTTT. The encoded protein is CATPTDRGRGPMGNQPQHF.